The 29 T cell receptor beta chains reported below all come from one sample, sequenced in a study of T-cell reconstitution after alpha-beta-depleted transplantation in children. Preparation of the TCRbeta library involved a method that used unique molecular identifiers. TCRdb processed the PCR reads anew with MiXCR; each CDR3 protein has one entry. The sample has 300,000 or so distinct CDR3 sequences; approximately 23% are singletons. The sequenced sample was PBMCs, mostly from graft donor cells, obtained 180 days after TCRalphabeta/CD19-depleted stem cell transplant. Receptor source: a male patient aged 5 to 17 who had a stem cell transplant for acute lymphoblastic leukemia, so the T cells may come from the graft donor.

This clonotype was found a few times. Here the CDR3 reads CASSSRVLAKNIQYF. CDR3 sequence (DNA): TGCGCCAGCAGCTCCCGGGTACTAGCCAAAAACATTCAGTACTTC. The rearrangement uses TRBV4-1 and TRBJ2-4; D is unclear. Germline V gene sequence: CDR1 MGHRA, CDR2 YSYEKL. There are 15 residues in the CDR3. V was pared by 5 bases and J by 0 bases, with 11 bases between.

The chain has TRBV10-1 and TRBJ2-2, with a tentative D call TRBD2 (6 bases). The germline CDR1 and CDR2 sequences are WNHNN and SYGVQD (reference sequence). The CDR3 length is 14 residues. Trimming took 6 bases from V and 2 from J, leaving 10 bases between them. CDR3 residues: CASRAGTNTGELFF. CDR3 sequence (DNA): TGCGCCAGCAGAGCCGGGACTAACACCGGGGAGCTGTTTTTT.

The chain is built from TRBV25-1 and TRBJ2-5, with D unclear. Trimming left V 7 bases short and J 8 bases short, with 14 bases between. Germline V lookup: CDR1 MGHDK, CDR2 SYGVNS. There are 12 residues in the CDR3. As DNA, the CDR3 is TGTGCCAGCAAGACCGGTTACCAAACCCAGTACTTC. It specifies CASKTGYQTQYF.

This clonotype was observed a handful of times. This rearrangement joins TRBV7-3 to TRBJ2-7; 11 positions agree with TRBD1. Germline CDR1 reads SGHTA; CDR2 reads FQGTGA. The CDR3 runs 13 residues. V gave up 8 bases and J gave up 4 bases; unmatched junction bases: 4. Here the CDR3 reads CASAGTGGYEQYF. The CDR3 DNA reads TGTGCCAGCGCGGGGACAGGGGGATACGAGCAGTACTTC.

This chain links TRBV13 with TRBJ2-1; 14 nucleotides line up with TRBD2. Germline values: CDR1 PRHDT, CDR2 FYEKMQ (reference sequence). The CDR3 has 18 residues. Losses at the gene ends were 6 bases for V and 1 base for J; bases not matched to a gene: 8. The CDR3 region is CASRPRLAGGPSYNEQFF. For the CDR3, the DNA is TGTGCCAGCAGGCCGAGACTAGCGGGAGGGCCATCCTACAATGAGCAGTTCTTC. Using reference TRBV13 and TRBJ2-1 for the parts outside the CDR3, the full variable domain is AAGVIQSPRHLIKEKRETATLKCYPIPRHDTVYWYQQGPGQDPQFLISFYEKMQSDKGSIPDRFSAQQFSDYHSELNMSSLELGDSALYFCASRPRLAGGPSYNEQFFGPGTRLTVL.

The V and J genes are TRBV12-3 or TRBV12-4 and TRBJ2-3, with D possibly matching TRBD1 (5 bases). CDR3 size: 15 residues. Trimming pared 7 bases from V and 0 bases from J, leaving 14 bases between. CDR3 residues: CASTQTVWSTDTQYF. The CDR3 nucleotides are TGTGCCAGCACCCAGACAGTGTGGAGCACAGATACGCAGTATTTT.

This clonotype was observed a few times. DNA for the CDR3: TGTGCCAGCAGGGGTCTAGCGGCAGATACGCAGTATTTT. Residues: CASRGLAADTQYF. This sequence joins TRBV27 and TRBJ2-3, with 7 bases lining up with TRBD2. The trim removed 6 bases at V and 4 bases at J, leaving 4 bases unmatched. Germline CDR1 MNHEY, CDR2 SMNVEV (reference sequence). There are 13 residues in the CDR3.

This clonotype appeared a few times. The chain carries TRBV18 and TRBJ2-2; the match to TRBD2 covers 7 bases. Germline-derived CDR1 and CDR2 are KGHSH and LQKENI. The V segment lost 3 bases and the J segment 4 bases; nucleotides outside the gene matches: 5. CDR3 length: 15 residues. CDR3 sequence (DNA): TGTGCCAGCTCACCGTCGGCGGGAGCCACCGGGGAGCTGTTTTTT. Its translation is CASSPSAGATGELFF.

Concerning this clonotype: The junction departs from germline at one end; a sequencing error may be responsible. The V call is TRBV6-1, the J call TRBJ2-2; 7 positions agree with TRBD1. Germline V lookup: CDR1 MNHNS, CDR2 SASEGT. This CDR3 has 15 amino acids. CDR3 sequence: CAGSLGQPNTGELFF. As DNA, the CDR3 is TGTGCCGGCAGTCTGGGACAGCCCAACACCGGGGAGCTGTTTTTT.

The V call is TRBV4-2, the J call TRBJ1-6, with a weak D call TRBD1 (5 bases). Germline V gene lookup returns CDR1 LGHNA and CDR2 YNFKEQ. CDR3 length: 15 residues. V lost 1 base and J lost 11, with 15 bases in between. CDR3 loop: CASSQGGFVRAPLHF. CDR3 bases: TGTGCCAGCAGCCAAGGGGGGTTTGTAAGGGCACCCCTCCACTTT.

This chain connects TRBV5-1 to TRBJ1-1; unclear D gene. V lost 0 bases and J 0 bases, leaving 6 bases between the germline ends. Germline V gene data show CDR1 as SGHRS and CDR2 as YFSETQ. CDR3 length equals 14 residues. CDR3 sequence reads: CASSLEAMNTEAFF. The CDR3 DNA reads TGCGCCAGCAGCTTGGAGGCTATGAACACTGAAGCTTTCTTT. The full variable domain, with the rest looked up from reference TRBV5-1 and TRBJ1-1, is KAGVTQTPRYLIKTRGQQVTLSCSPISGHRSVSWYQQTPGQGLQFLFEYFSETQRNKGNFPGRFSGRQFSNSRSEMNVSTLELGDSALYLCASSLEAMNTEAFFGQGTRLTVV.

The chain links TRBV20-1 to TRBJ2-7, with D unresolved. The V end lost 1 base, the J end lost 1 base, and 8 bases lay between the germline ends. CDR3 length: 13 residues. CDR1 is DFQATT, CDR2 SNEGSKA, per germline (reference sequence). The CDR3 bases are TGCAGTGCTAGAGGGGTGGCTTCCTACGAGCAGTACTTC. Encoded protein: CSARGVASYEQYF.

This sequence joins TRBV5-1 and TRBJ2-4, with no clear D. Germline-derived CDR1 and CDR2 are SGHRS and YFSETQ. The CDR3 is 16 residues long. V gave up 4 bases and J gave up 0 bases, with 14 bases separating them. CDR3 in amino acids: CASSVGPLLAKNIQYF. CDR3 DNA: TGCGCCAGCAGCGTAGGACCCTTACTAGCCAAAAACATTCAGTACTTC.

The rearrangement links TRBV7-6 to TRBJ2-2; D uncertain. Trimming shortened V by 7 bases and J by 9 bases, and 21 bases separated the two germline ends. The CDR3 is 15 residues long. Germline V gives CDR1 SGHVS, CDR2 FNYEAQ. CDR3 nucleotides: TGTGCCAGCAAGCTTAACTCGCAATCGCCCCGGGAGCTGTTTTTT. It encodes CASKLNSQSPRELFF.

This chain links TRBV20-1 with TRBJ2-3; 9 bases agree with TRBD2. The germline V gene encodes CDR1 DFQATT and CDR2 SNEGSKA (reference sequence). V trimming: 0 bases; J trimming: 2 bases; junction bases outside the gene matches: 12. This CDR3 contains 18 residues. The CDR3, as DNA: TGCAGTGCTAGAGATGGGCTAGCGGGACTCCCCTTCACAGATACGCAGTATTTT. As protein: CSARDGLAGLPFTDTQYF.

This CDR3 is CATSRDLQGYEQYF. Here the CDR3 DNA reads TGTGCCACCAGCAGAGATTTACAGGGCTACGAGCAGTACTTC. The chain employs TRBV15 and TRBJ2-7; D may be TRBD1 (6 bases). With 0 bases removed from V and 3 bases from J, the gap between germline ends came to 9 bases. This CDR3 is 14 amino acids long. In germline, CDR1 is LNHNV, CDR2 YYDKDF (reference sequence).

This clonotype was recorded a few times. The V call is TRBV7-9, the J call TRBJ2-1; no clear D gene. The germline V gene encodes CDR1 SEHNR and CDR2 FQNEAQ (reference sequence). The V end was cut by 5 bases, the J end by 5 bases, with 16 bases between. The CDR3 has 15 residues. DNA for the CDR3: TGTGCCAGCAGCCCTTTTAGAGGTCTGGACAATGAGCAGTTCTTC. Amino acids: CASSPFRGLDNEQFF.

In this sample, this clonotype turned up a few times. The chain is built from TRBV15 and TRBJ2-3; D gene ambiguous. The V gene lost 7 bases and the J gene lost 2 bases, with 13 bases spanning the gap. CDR1 and CDR2 from the germline V gene are LNHNV and YYDKDF (reference sequence). The CDR3 is 14 amino acids. The CDR3 loop is CATTPLWDTDTQYF. In nucleotides, the CDR3 is TGTGCCACCACTCCCCTTTGGGACACAGATACGCAGTATTTT.

This clonotype was recorded only once. The chain joins TRBV24-1 to TRBJ2-1, with 10 bases matching TRBD2. CDR3 length equals 15 residues. Germline assignment: CDR1 KGHDR and CDR2 SFDVKD. V was clipped by 3 bases and J by 14 bases; unmatched bases: 12. The CDR3 sequence is CATSDGSGRAMREFF. In DNA form, the CDR3 reads TGTGCCACCAGTGATGGGAGCGGGAGGGCAATGAGGGAGTTCTTC.

The chain uses TRBV10-3 and TRBJ2-7, with D hard to call. V lost 2 bases and J lost 4, with 6 bases in between. Germline CDR1 and CDR2: ENHRY and SYGVKD. The CDR3 is made up of 12 amino acids. This chain's CDR3 is CAISEAYYEQYF. CDR3 coding DNA: TGTGCCATCAGTGAGGCGTATTACGAGCAGTACTTC.

This clonotype was counted once. This sequence joins TRBV10-2 and TRBJ2-7; 8 bases line up with TRBD2. The CDR3 length is 14 residues. Germline lookup yields CDR1 WSHSY and CDR2 SAAADI. Trimming removed 6 bases from V and 6 bases from J; junction bases left unmatched: 10. The CDR3 DNA is TGCGCCAGCAGCCCGGGACTAGGGGCTCTCGAGCAGTACTTC. Amino acids: CASSPGLGALEQYF.

This clonotype was counted many times. The J gene is TRBJ1-1, the V gene TRBV5-1; tentatively, D is TRBD1 (5 bases). Germline CDR1 is SGHRS and CDR2 is YFSETQ. Trimming pared 3 bases from V and 0 bases from J, leaving 15 bases between. CDR3 length equals 16 residues. This chain's CDR3 is CASSYIGAGMNTEAFF. The CDR3 DNA follows: TGCGCCAGCAGCTACATTGGGGCAGGGATGAACACTGAAGCTTTCTTT.

This clonotype was picked up many times. J is TRBJ2-5 and V is TRBV12-3 or TRBV12-4; 7 nucleotides line up with TRBD2. J was trimmed by 2 bases and V by 2 bases; bases with no gene match: 2. The CDR3 is 14 residues long. CDR3 protein: CASSLLGGQETQYF. In DNA, the CDR3 is TGTGCCAGCAGTTTACTCGGGGGGCAAGAGACCCAGTACTTC.

Only a few counts were recorded for this clonotype. The rearrangement joins TRBV27 to TRBJ2-1, with D maybe TRBD1 (6 bases). This CDR3 has 16 residues. Germline lookup yields CDR1 MNHEY and CDR2 SMNVEV (reference sequence). V was pared by 4 bases and J by 1 base, with 14 bases between. The CDR3 protein is CASSSYSRGSYNEQFF. CDR3 DNA: TGTGCCAGCAGTTCCTACTCAAGGGGGTCCTACAATGAGCAGTTCTTC.

The rearrangement uses TRBV5-1 and TRBJ2-2; D gene unclear. Looked up from germline, CDR1 is SGHRS and CDR2 is YFSETQ. Trimming pared 6 bases from V and 2 bases from J, leaving 17 bases between. The CDR3 is 16 amino acids. CDR3 nucleotides: TGCGCCAGCAAGATAAGGGTACCCTTCAACACCGGGGAGCTGTTTTTT. As protein: CASKIRVPFNTGELFF.

In its sample, this clonotype was seen a few times. Compared with germline, one end of the junction differs, possibly owing to a read error. The chain couples TRBV12-3 or TRBV12-4 to TRBJ2-5; 12 nucleotides match TRBD2. CDR3 size: 15 residues. CDR3 region: CASTLLAGGQETQYF. The CDR3 DNA reads TGTGCCAGCACTTTACTAGCGGGAGGTCAAGAGACCCAGTACTTC.

This clonotype has a count of ten or more. The rearrangement uses TRBV12-3 or TRBV12-4 and TRBJ1-5; D is unclear. Trimming took 3 bases from V and 7 from J, leaving 10 bases between them. The CDR3 totals 13 residues. The CDR3 sequence is CASSLTGSQPQHF. In DNA form, the CDR3 reads TGTGCCAGCAGTTTGACGGGGAGCCAGCCCCAGCATTTT.

The chain has TRBV4-1 and TRBJ1-1; D gene ambiguous. The CDR3 loop spans 16 amino acids. Trimming took 3 bases from V and 1 from J, leaving 15 bases between them. Germline lookup yields CDR1 MGHRA and CDR2 YSYEKL. CDR3 region: CASSHSPFRSNTEAFF. CDR3 sequence (DNA): TGCGCCAGCAGCCACAGCCCCTTTAGGTCGAACACTGAAGCTTTCTTT.

V gene TRBV5-1 combines with J gene TRBJ2-1; 10 positions agree with TRBD2. The CDR3 runs 15 residues. CDR1 and CDR2 from the germline V gene are SGHRS and YFSETQ. V lost 4 bases to trimming and J lost 8 bases; unmatched junction nucleotides: 9. CDR3: CASSSQLAGMDEQFF. For the CDR3, the DNA is TGCGCCAGCAGCAGCCAACTAGCGGGAATGGATGAGCAGTTCTTC.